These 20 T cell receptor beta chains came from one sample sequenced in a study of cytomegalovirus exposure and HLA in healthy donors (TCRdb year 2017). Libraries came from the immunoSEQ multiplex PCR assay. A mixture of 60 forward primers for TCR Vbeta segments and 13 reverse primers for TCR Jbeta segments was used in the multiplex PCR. Imported from immuneACCESS, the table was reduced by TCRdb to in-frame sequences with V and J called. These copies leave out some clones; in studies compared against another copy, an unresolved V gene accounts for under half, and the cause of the remainder is not known. The sample profile shows some 67,000 clones; 80% to 90% of them were found once. About 12% of the sample is held by the ten biggest clonotypes. Sequencing was performed on PBMCs. Receptor source: a woman under 40 in good health and CMV-seropositive.

V is TRBV18 and J is TRBJ1-1; possible D gene TRBD1, 5 bases. V was clipped by 3 bases and J by 5 bases, with 10 bases between them. The length of the CDR3 is 13 residues. Germline V gives CDR1 KGHSH, CDR2 LQKENI. The DNA of the CDR3 is TGTGCCAGCTCACCCGCTCCAGGGACTGAAGCTTTCTTT. This translates into CASSPAPGTEAFF.

V and J are TRBV4-1 and TRBJ1-5, with 8 nucleotides matching TRBD1. CDR3 size: 15 residues. After removal of 3 bases from V and 6 bases from J, the junction contained 7 bases not matched to a gene. From germline, CDR1 is MGHRA and CDR2 YSYEKL. The CDR3 DNA sequence: TGCGCCAGCAGCCAGGGGACAGGCTTTAGTCAGCCCCAGCATTTT. Translated, it gives CASSQGTGFSQPQHF.

This clone turned up a few times. The chain joins TRBV4-2 to TRBJ1-5, with D possibly matching TRBD1 (6 bases). The germline V gene has CDR1 LGHNA and CDR2 YNFKEQ. Trimming removed 6 bases at V and 2 bases at J, with 17 bases between. The CDR3 has 16 amino acids. The CDR3 reads CASRRTYRDGNQPQHF. The DNA of the CDR3 is TGTGCCAGCAGACGAACTTACAGGGACGGCAATCAGCCCCAGCATTTT.

The chain combines TRBV29-1 with TRBJ2-3; TRBD2 is a possible D gene (6 bases). Trimming removed 7 bases from V and 0 bases from J, with 17 bases in between. CDR1 is SQVTM and CDR2 is ANQGSEA in the germline V gene. This CDR3 is 15 amino acids long. Here the CDR3 DNA reads TGCAGCGCCTTACTAGCAGACCCTAGCACAGATACGCAGTATTTT. Encoded protein: CSALLADPSTDTQYF.

J is TRBJ2-1 and V is TRBV12-5, with TRBD1 matching 7 bases. CDR3 length: 16 amino acids. Germline CDR1 and CDR2: LGHNT and FRNRAP. After removal of 4 bases from V and 4 bases from J, the junction contained 10 bases not matched to a gene. CDR3 residues: CASGSLEGAHYNEQFF. The DNA for the CDR3 is TGTGCTAGTGGTTCCCTCGAGGGGGCTCATTACAATGAGCAGTTCTTC.

The rearrangement uses TRBV27 and TRBJ1-4, with 12 bases aligning to TRBD1. CDR1 MNHEY and CDR2 SMNVEV come from the germline V gene (reference sequence). J lost 12 bases, V lost 1 base, and 6 bases had no gene match. CDR3 length: 15 residues. The CDR3 DNA reads as TGTGCCAGCAGTTTATGGGGGGACAGGGGGCGGGAACTGTTTTTT. Encoded protein: CASSLWGDRGRELFF. The full variable domain, in which reference TRBV27 and TRBJ1-4 provide the parts outside the CDR3, is EAQVTQNPRYLITVTGKKLTVTCSQNMNHEYMSWYRQDPGLGLRQIYYSMNVEVTDKGDVPEGYKVSRKEKRNFPLILESPSPNQTSLYFCASSLWGDRGRELFFGSGTQLSVL.

V is TRBV28 and J is TRBJ1-2; TRBD1 aligns across 7 bases. The J segment lost 6 bases and the V segment lost 6 bases, leaving 10 bases of the junction unmatched. CDR3 length: 14 residues. The germline V gene encodes CDR1 MDHEN and CDR2 SYDVKM. The CDR3 loop is CASSSLDRANGYTF. The CDR3 bases are TGTGCCAGCAGCTCCTTAGACAGGGCGAATGGCTACACCTTC.

The genes are TRBV11-2 and TRBJ2-2; D uncertain. There are 15 residues in the CDR3. Germline V gene lookup returns CDR1 SGHAT and CDR2 FQNNGV. The V gene lost 1 base and the J gene lost 3 bases, with 9 bases spanning the gap. CDR3 sequence: CASSLGAEYTGELFF. In DNA, the CDR3 is TGTGCCAGCAGCTTAGGGGCAGAATACACCGGGGAGCTGTTTTTT.

This clone was detected only once. The chain employs TRBV5-5 and TRBJ2-3; D may be TRBD2 (5 bases). Trimming took 4 bases from V and 3 from J, leaving 18 bases between them. Germline V gene sequence: CDR1 SGHKS, CDR2 YYEKEE (reference sequence). This CDR3 has 16 residues. As DNA, the CDR3 is TGTGCCAGCAGCCCGTTAGGGTGGACGGGGACAGATACGCAGTATTTT. It specifies CASSPLGWTGTDTQYF.

The rearrangement links TRBV28 to TRBJ2-7; tentatively, D is TRBD1 (5 bases). Germline-derived CDR1 and CDR2 are MDHEN and SYDVKM. V lost 2 bases to trimming and J lost 2 bases, with 10 bases between them. This CDR3 has 14 residues. CDR3 sequence (DNA): TGTGCCAGCAGTTTACCAGGGCCCCCCTACGAGCAGTACTTC. It specifies CASSLPGPPYEQYF.

This chain links TRBV5-1 with TRBJ2-3; D is possibly TRBD1 (5 bases). Germline CDR1 SGHRS, CDR2 YFSETQ. The CDR3 has 14 residues. Trimming pared 2 bases from V and 0 bases from J, leaving 7 bases between. The CDR3 is CASSFQGSTDTQYF. Here the CDR3 DNA reads TGCGCCAGCAGCTTCCAGGGAAGCACAGATACGCAGTATTTT.

V gene TRBV29-1 combines with J gene TRBJ2-1; 10 positions match TRBD2. Germline-derived CDR1 and CDR2 are SQVTM and ANQGSEA. V trimming: 3 bases; J trimming: 8 bases; junction bases outside the gene matches: 10. This CDR3 region has 15 residues. The CDR3 region is CSVEDLAGVQDEQFF. The CDR3 bases are TGCAGCGTTGAGGATCTAGCGGGAGTGCAGGATGAGCAGTTCTTC.

This chain uses TRBV11-3 with TRBJ1-1; D ambiguous. The V gene's germline CDR1 is SGHNT and CDR2 YENEEA. The CDR3 totals 19 residues. Trimming removed 5 bases at V and 0 bases at J, with 25 bases between. The CDR3 sequence is CASSRQPGSPPHMNTEAFF. CDR3 nucleotide sequence: TGTGCCAGCAGCCGCCAACCGGGATCGCCCCCCCACATGAACACTGAAGCTTTCTTT.

V usage is TRBV5-6 and J usage is TRBJ1-2; a weak D match, TRBD1 (6 bases). The V gene's germline CDR1 is SGHDT and CDR2 YYEEEE. The CDR3 contains 13 residues. With 0 bases removed from V and 7 bases from J, the gap between germline ends came to 10 bases. The CDR3 protein is CASSLGGHGGYTF. Written as DNA, the CDR3 is TGTGCCAGCAGCTTGGGGGGGCACGGTGGCTACACCTTC.

This chain uses TRBV18 with TRBJ2-3; 7 bases agree with TRBD2. The CDR3 spans 18 residues. Germline CDR1 is KGHSH and CDR2 is LQKENI. After removal of 4 bases from V and 0 bases from J, the junction contained 13 bases not matched to a gene. The CDR3 bases are TGTGCCAGCTCACTCGGGACTAACGCCTGGACTAGCACAGATACGCAGTATTTT. Amino acids: CASSLGTNAWTSTDTQYF.

The gene calls are TRBV6-4 and TRBJ2-3; 9 nucleotides match TRBD2. This CDR3 is built from 16 residues. J was trimmed by 2 bases and V by 0 bases; bases with no gene match: 3. The germline gives CDR1 MRHNA, CDR2 SNTAGT. The DNA of the CDR3 is TGTGCCAGCAGTGACTCTGGGACTAGCCACACAGATACGCAGTATTTT. This translates into CASSDSGTSHTDTQYF.

This clone was detected once. The gene calls are TRBV18 and TRBJ2-2; D unresolved. Trimming removed 1 base at V and 3 bases at J, with 3 bases between. This CDR3 region has 13 residues. CDR1 is KGHSH and CDR2 is LQKENI in the germline V gene. CDR3: CASSPRHTGELFF. CDR3 coding DNA: TGTGCCAGCTCACCACGGCACACCGGGGAGCTGTTTTTT.

V usage is TRBV10-3 and J usage is TRBJ2-7; 12 positions match TRBD2. The V gene end was trimmed by 2 bases and the J gene end by 6 bases; junction bases not matched to a gene: 5. Germline V lookup: CDR1 ENHRY, CDR2 SYGVKD. The CDR3 covers 15 residues. The CDR3, as DNA: TGTGCCATCAGTGAGGTGTCTAGCGGGAGGGGCGAGCAGTACTTC. Its protein product is CAISEVSSGRGEQYF.

V gene TRBV19 combines with J gene TRBJ2-7, with TRBD1 matching over 11 bases. Germline assignment: CDR1 LNHDA and CDR2 SQIVND (reference sequence). Germline trimming cut 5 bases from V and 3 bases from J; bases unmatched to any gene: 6. The CDR3 sequence is 15 residues long. The CDR3 sequence: CASSPRGQGVYEQYF. In DNA form, the CDR3 reads TGTGCCAGTAGTCCAAGGGGACAGGGGGTCTACGAGCAGTACTTC.

Comment on this clone: At the DNA level, this CDR3 is encoded by other sequences in the same sample as well. CDR3 region: CASSRTRQETQYF. The CDR3 DNA sequence: TGTGCCAGCAGCCGGACTAGGCAAGAGACCCAGTACTTC. The V gene is TRBV7-9, the J gene TRBJ2-5; 7 bases are shared with TRBD2. The germline V gene has CDR1 SEHNR and CDR2 FQNEAQ (reference sequence). The CDR3 loop spans 13 amino acids. V was pared by 5 bases and J by 2 bases, with 2 bases of the junction left unmatched.